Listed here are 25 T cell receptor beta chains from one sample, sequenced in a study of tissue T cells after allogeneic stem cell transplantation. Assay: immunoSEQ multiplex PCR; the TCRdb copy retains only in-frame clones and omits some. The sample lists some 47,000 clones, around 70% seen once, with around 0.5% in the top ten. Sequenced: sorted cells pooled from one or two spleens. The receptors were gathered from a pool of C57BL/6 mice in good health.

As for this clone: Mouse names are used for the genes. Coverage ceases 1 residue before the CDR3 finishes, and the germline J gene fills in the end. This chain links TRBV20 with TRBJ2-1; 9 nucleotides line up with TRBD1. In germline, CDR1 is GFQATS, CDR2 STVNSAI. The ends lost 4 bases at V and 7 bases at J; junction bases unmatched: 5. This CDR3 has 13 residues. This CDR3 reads CGAKQGAGAEQFF. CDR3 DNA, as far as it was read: TGTGGTGCTAAACAGGGGGCCGGGGCTGAGCAGTTC.

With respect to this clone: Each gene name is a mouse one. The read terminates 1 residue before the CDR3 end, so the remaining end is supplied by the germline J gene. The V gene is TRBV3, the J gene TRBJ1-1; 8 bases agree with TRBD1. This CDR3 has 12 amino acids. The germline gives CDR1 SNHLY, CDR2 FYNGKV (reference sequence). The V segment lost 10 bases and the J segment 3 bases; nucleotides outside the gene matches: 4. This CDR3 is CATQGADTEVFF. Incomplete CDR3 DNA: TGTGCCACTCAGGGGGCAGACACAGAAGTCTTC.

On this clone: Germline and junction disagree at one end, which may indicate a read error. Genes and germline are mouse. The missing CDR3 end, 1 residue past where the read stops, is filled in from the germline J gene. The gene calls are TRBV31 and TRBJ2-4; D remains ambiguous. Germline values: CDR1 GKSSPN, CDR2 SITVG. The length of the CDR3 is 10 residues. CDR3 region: CAWSPNTLYF. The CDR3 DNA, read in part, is TGTGCCTGGAGTCCAAACACCTTGTAC.

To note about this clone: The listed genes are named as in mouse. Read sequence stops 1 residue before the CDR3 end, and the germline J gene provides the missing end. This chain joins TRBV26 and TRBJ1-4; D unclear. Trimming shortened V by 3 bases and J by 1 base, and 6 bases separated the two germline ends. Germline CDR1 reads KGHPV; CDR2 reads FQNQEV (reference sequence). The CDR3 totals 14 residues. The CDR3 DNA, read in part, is TGTGCCAGCAGTCTCGGATATTCCAACGAAAGATTATTT. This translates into CASSLGYSNERLF. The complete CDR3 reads CASSLGYSNERLFF.

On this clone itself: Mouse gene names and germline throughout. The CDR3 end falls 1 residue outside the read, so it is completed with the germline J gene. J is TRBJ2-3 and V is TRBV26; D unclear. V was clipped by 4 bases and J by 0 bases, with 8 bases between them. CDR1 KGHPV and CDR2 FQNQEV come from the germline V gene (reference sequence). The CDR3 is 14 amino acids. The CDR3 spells CASSPTPSAETLYF. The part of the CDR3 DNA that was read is TGTGCCAGCAGTCCGACACCTAGTGCAGAAACGCTGTAT.

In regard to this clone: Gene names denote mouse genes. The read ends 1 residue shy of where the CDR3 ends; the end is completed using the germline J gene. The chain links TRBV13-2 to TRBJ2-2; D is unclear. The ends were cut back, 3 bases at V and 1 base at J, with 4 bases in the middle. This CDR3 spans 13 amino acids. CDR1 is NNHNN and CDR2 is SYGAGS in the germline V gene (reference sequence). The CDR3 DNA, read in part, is TGTGCCAGCGGTGGACAAAACACCGGGCAGCTCTAC. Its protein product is CASGGQNTGQLY. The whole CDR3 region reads CASGGQNTGQLYF.

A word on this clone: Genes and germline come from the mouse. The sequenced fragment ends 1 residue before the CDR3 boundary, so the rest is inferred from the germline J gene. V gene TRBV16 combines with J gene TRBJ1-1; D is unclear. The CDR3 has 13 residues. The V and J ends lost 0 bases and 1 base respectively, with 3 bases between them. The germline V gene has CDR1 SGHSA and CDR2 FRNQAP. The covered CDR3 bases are TGTGCAAGCAGCTTAGAACAAAACACAGAAGTCTTC. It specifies CASSLEQNTEVF. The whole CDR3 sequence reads CASSLEQNTEVFF. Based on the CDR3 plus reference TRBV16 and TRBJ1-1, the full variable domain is NAGVIQTPRHKVTGKGQEATLWCEPISGHSAVFWYRQTIVQGLEFLTYFRNQAPIDDSGMPKERFSAQMPNQSHSTLKIQSTQPQDSAVYLCASSLEQNTEVFFGKGTRLTVV.

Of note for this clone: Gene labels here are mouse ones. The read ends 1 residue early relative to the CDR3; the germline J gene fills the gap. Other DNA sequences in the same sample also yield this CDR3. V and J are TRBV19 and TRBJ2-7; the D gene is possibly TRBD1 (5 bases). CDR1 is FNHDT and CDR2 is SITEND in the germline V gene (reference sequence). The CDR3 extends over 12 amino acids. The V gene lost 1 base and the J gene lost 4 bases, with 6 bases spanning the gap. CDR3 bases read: TGTGCCAGCAGTATAAGGGGATATGAACAGTAC. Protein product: CASSIRGYEQY. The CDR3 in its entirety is CASSIRGYEQYF.

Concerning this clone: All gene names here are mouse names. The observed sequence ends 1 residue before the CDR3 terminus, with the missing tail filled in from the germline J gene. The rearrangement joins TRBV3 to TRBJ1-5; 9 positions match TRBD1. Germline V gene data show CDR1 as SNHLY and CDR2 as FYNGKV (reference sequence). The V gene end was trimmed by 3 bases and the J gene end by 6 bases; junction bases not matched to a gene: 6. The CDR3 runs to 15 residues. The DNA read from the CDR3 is TGTGCCAGCAGCTTTCGGGACAGGGCCCTCCAGGCTCCGCTT. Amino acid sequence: CASSFRDRALQAPL. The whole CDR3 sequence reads CASSFRDRALQAPLF.

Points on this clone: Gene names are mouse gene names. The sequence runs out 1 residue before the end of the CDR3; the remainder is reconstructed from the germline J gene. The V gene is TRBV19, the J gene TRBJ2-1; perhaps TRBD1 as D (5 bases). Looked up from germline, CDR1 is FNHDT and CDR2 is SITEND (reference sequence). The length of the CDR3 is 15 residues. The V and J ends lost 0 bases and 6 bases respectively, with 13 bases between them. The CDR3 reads CASSIAFRVGAEQFF. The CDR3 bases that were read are TGTGCCAGCAGTATAGCTTTCAGGGTGGGTGCTGAGCAGTTC.

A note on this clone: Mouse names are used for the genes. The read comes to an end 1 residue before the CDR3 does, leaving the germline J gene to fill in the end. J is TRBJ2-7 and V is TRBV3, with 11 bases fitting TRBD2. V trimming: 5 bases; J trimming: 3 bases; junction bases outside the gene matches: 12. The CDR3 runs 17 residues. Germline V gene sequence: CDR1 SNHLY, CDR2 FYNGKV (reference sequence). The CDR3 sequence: CASSPDREGLGVYEQYF. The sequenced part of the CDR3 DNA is TGTGCCAGCAGCCCCGACAGGGAGGGACTGGGGGTCTATGAACAGTAC.

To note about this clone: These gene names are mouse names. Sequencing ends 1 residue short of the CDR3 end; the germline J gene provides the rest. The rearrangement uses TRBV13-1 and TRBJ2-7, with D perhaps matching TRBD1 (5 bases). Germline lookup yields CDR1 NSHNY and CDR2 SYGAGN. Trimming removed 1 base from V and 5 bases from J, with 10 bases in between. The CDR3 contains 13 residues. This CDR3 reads CASSDTGLDEQYF. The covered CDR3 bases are TGTGCCAGCAGTGATACAGGTTTGGATGAACAGTAC.

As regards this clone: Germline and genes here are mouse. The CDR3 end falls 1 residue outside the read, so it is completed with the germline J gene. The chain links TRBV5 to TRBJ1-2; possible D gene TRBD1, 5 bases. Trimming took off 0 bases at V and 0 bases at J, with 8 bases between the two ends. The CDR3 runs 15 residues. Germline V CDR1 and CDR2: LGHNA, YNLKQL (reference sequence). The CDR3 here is CASSQEGGANSDYTF. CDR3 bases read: TGTGCCAGCAGCCAAGAGGGGGGGGCAAACTCCGACTACACC.

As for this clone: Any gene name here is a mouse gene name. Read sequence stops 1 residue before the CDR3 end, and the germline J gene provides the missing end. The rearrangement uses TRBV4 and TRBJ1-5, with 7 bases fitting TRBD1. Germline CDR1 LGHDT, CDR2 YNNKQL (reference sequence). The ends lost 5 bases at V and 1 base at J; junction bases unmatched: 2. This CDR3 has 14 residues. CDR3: CASSRDRNNQAPLF. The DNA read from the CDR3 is TGTGCCAGCAGCCGGGACAGAAACAACCAGGCTCCGCTT.

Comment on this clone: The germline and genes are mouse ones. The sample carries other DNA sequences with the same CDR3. Partial CDR3 DNA: TGTGCCAGCAGCTTGGACTGGGGGGAAAACACCTTGTAC. This encodes CASSLDWGENTLY. The entire CDR3 reads CASSLDWGENTLYF. The rearrangement joins TRBV2 to TRBJ2-4; 11 positions agree with TRBD2. Read data end 1 residue before the CDR3 end; the end is taken from the germline J gene. Germline CDR1 is LGHNA and CDR2 is YSYQKL. The ends lost 5 bases at V and 4 bases at J; junction bases unmatched: 2. The CDR3 totals 14 residues.

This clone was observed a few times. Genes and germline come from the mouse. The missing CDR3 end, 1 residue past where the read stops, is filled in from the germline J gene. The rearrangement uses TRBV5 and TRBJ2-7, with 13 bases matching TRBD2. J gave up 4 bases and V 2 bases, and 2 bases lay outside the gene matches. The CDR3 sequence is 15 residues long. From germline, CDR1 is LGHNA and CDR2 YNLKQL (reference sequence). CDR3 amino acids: CASSQRDWGGYEQYF. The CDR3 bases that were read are TGTGCCAGCAGCCAACGGGACTGGGGGGGGTATGAACAGTAC.

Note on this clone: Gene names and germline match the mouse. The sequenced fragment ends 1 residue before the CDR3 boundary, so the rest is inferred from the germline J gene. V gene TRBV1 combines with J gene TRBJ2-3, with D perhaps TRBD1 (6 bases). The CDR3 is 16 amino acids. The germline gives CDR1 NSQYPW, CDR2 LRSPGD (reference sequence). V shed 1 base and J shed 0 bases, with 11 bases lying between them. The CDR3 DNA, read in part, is TGCACCTGCAGTGCAGGAGAACAGGGTAGTGCAGAAACGCTGTAT. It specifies CTCSAGEQGSAETLY. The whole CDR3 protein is CTCSAGEQGSAETLYF.

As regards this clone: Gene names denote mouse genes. The sequenced CDR3 bases are TGTGCAAGCAGCTTACAGGTTAACTATGCTGAGCAGTTC. Translated: CASSLQVNYAEQF. The CDR3 in its entirety is CASSLQVNYAEQFF. The genes are TRBV16 and TRBJ2-1, with D uncertain. The read terminates 1 residue ahead of where the CDR3 ends, so the germline J gene completes it. The V gene's germline CDR1 is SGHSA and CDR2 FRNQAP. There are 14 residues in the CDR3. Trimming took 2 bases from V and 0 from J, leaving 5 bases between them.

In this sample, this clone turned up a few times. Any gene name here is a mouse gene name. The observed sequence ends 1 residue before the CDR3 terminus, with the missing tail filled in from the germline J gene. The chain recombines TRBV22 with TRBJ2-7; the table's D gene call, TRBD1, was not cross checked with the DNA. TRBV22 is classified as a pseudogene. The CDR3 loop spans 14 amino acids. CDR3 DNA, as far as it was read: TGTGCCAGCAGTCCCGGGACAGGGGGCTGTGAACAGTAC. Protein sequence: CASSPGTGGCEQY. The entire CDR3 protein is CASSPGTGGCEQYF.

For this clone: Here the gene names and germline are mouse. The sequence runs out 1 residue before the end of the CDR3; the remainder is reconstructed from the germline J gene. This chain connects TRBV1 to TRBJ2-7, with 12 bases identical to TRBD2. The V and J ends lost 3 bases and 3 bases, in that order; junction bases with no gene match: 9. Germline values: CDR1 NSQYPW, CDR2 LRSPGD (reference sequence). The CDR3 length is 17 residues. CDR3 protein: CTCSASDWGGRSYEQYF. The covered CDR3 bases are TGCACCTGCAGTGCTTCGGACTGGGGGGGGCGCAGCTATGAACAGTAC.

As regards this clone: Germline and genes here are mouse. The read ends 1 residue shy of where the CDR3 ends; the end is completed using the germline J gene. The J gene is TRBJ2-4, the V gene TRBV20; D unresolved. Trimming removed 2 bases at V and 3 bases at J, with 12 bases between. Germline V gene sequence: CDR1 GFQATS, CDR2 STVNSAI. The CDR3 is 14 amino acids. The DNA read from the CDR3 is TGTGGTGCTAGGAATCGGGGAGGGCAAAACACCTTGTAC. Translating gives CGARNRGGQNTLY. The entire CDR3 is CGARNRGGQNTLYF.

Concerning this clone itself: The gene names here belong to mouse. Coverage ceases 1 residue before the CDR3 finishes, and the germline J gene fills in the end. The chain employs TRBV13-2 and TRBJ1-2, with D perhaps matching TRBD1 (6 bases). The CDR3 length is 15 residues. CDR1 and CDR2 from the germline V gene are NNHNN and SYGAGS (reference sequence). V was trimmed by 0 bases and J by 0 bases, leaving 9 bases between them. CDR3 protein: CASGDEGQTNSDYTF. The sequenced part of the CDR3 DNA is TGTGCCAGCGGTGATGAGGGACAAACAAACTCCGACTACACC.

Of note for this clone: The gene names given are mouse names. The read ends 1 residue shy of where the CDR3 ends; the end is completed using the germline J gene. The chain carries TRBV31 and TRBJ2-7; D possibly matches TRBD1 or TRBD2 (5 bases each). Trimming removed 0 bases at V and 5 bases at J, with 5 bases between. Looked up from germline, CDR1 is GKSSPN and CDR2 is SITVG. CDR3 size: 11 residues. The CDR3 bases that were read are TGTGCCTGGAGTCTGGGGGATGAACAGTAC. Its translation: CAWSLGDEQY. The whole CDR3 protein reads CAWSLGDEQYF.

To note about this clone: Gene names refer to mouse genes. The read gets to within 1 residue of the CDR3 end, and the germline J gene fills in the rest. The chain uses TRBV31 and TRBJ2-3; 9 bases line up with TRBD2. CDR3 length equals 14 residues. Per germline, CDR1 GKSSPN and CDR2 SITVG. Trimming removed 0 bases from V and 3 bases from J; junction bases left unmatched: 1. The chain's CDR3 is CAWSLDWGAETLYF. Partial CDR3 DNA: TGTGCCTGGAGTCTAGACTGGGGGGCAGAAACGCTGTAT.

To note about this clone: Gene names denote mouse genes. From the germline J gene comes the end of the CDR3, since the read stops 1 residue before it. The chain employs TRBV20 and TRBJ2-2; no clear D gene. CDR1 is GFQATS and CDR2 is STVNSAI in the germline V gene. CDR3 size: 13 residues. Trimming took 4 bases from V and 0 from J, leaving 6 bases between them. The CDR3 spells CGANTANTGQLYF. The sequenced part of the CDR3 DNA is TGTGGTGCTAATACAGCAAACACCGGGCAGCTCTAC. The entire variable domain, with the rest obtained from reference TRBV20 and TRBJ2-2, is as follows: GALVYQYPRRTICKSGTSMRMECQAVGFQATSVAWYRQSPQKTFELIALSTVNSAIKYEQNFTQEKFPISHPNLSFSSMTVLNAYLEDRGLYLCGANTANTGQLYFGEGSKLTVL.